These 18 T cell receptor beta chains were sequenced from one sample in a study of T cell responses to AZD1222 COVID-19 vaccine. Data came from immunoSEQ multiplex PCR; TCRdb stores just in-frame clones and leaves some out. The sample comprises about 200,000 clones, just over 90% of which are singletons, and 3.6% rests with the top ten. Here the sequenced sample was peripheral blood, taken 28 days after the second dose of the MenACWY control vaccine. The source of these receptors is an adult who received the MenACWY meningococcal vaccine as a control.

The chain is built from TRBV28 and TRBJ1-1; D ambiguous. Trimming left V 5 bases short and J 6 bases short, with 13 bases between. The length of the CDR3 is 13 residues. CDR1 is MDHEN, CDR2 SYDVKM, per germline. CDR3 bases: TGTGCCAGCAGTGTAAAAAACACAGCTGAAGCTTTCTTT. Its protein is CASSVKNTAEAFF.

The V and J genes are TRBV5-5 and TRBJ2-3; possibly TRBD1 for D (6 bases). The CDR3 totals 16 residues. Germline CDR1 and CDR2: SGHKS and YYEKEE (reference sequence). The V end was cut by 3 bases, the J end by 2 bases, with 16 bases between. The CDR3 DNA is TGTGCCAGCAGCTCCCACCAGGGGATCCCCACAGATACGCAGTATTTT. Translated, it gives CASSSHQGIPTDTQYF.

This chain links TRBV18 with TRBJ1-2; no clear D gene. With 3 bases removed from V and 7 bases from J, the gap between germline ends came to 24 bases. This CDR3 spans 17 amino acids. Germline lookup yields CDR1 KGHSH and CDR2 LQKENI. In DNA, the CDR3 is TGTGCCAGCTCACCCCTCTTCAGTAGGGAACGTCGAGGTGGCTACACCTTC. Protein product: CASSPLFSRERRGGYTF. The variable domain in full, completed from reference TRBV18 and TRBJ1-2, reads NAGVMQNPRHLVRRRGQEARLRCSPMKGHSHVYWYRQLPEEGLKFMVYLQKENIIDESGMPKERFSAEFPKEGPSILRIQQVVRGDSAAYFCASSPLFSRERRGGYTFGSGTRLTVV.

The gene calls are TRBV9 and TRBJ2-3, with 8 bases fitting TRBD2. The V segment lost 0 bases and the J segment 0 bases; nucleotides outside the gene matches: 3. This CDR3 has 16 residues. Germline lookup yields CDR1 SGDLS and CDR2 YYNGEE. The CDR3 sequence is CASSVGASGSTDTQYF. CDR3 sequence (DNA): TGTGCCAGCAGCGTAGGGGCTAGCGGGAGCACAGATACGCAGTATTTT.

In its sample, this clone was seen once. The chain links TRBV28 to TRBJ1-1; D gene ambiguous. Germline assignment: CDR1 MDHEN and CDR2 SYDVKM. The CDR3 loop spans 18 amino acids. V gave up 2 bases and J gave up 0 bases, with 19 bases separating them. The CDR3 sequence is CASSLKQHSVTMNTEAFF. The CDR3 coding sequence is TGTGCCAGCAGTTTAAAACAGCACTCTGTCACCATGAACACTGAAGCTTTCTTT.

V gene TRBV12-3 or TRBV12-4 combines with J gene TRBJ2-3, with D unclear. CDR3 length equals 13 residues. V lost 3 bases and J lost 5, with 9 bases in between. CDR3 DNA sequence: TGTGCCAGCAGTTTGGAAATTAGAGATACGCAGTATTTT. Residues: CASSLEIRDTQYF.

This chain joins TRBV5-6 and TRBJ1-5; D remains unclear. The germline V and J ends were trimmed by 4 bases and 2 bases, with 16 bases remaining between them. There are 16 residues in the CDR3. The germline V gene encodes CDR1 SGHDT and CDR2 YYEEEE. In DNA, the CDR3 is TGTGCCAGCAGCAGGCTTGGCCGTCGGGGCAATCAGCCCCAGCATTTT. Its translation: CASSRLGRRGNQPQHF.

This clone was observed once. CDR3 amino acids: CASKEGLGFNQPQHF. The DNA for the CDR3 is TGTGCCAGCAAGGAGGGACTAGGTTTTAATCAGCCCCAGCATTTT. The chain uses TRBV27 and TRBJ1-5; TRBD1 is a possible D gene (5 bases). The germline V and J ends were trimmed by 7 bases and 4 bases, with 17 bases remaining between them. The CDR3 totals 15 residues. The germline V gene encodes CDR1 MNHEY and CDR2 SMNVEV (reference sequence).

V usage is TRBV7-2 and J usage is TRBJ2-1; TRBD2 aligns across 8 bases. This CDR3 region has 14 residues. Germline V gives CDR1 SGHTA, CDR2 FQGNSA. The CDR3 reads CVGSWSGSYNEQFF. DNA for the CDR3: TGTGTGGGGTCCTGGAGCGGGAGCTACAATGAGCAGTTCTTC.

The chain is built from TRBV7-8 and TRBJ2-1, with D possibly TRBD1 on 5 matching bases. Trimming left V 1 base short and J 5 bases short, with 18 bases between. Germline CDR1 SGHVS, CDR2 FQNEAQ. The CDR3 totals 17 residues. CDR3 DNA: TGTGCCAGCAGCTTAGTTTCGGGCAGGGTTGGGAACAATGAGCAGTTCTTC. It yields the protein CASSLVSGRVGNNEQFF.

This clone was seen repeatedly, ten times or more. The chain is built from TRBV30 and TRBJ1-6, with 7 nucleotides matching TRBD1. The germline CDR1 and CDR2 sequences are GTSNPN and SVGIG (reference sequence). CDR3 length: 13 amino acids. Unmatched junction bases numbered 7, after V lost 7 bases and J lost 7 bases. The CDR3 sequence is CAFYRGENSPLHF. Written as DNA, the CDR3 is TGTGCCTTCTACAGGGGCGAGAATTCACCCCTCCACTTT. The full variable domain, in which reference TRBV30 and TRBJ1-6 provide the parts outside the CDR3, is SQTIHQWPATLVQPVGSPLSLECTVEGTSNPNLYWYRQAAGRGLQLLFYSVGIGQISSEVPQNLSASRPQDRQFILSSKKLLLSDSGFYLCAFYRGENSPLHFGNGTRLTVT.

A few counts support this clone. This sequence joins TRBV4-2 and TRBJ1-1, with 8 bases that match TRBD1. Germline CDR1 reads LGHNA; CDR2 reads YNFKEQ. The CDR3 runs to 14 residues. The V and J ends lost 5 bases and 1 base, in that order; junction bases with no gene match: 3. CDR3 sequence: CASSTGTGNTEAFF. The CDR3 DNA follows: TGTGCCAGCAGCACCGGGACAGGGAACACTGAAGCTTTCTTT.

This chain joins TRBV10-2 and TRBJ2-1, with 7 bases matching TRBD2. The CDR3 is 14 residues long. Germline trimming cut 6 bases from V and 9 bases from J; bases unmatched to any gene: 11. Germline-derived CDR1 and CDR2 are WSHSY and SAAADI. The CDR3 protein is CASRDFGGSVEQFF. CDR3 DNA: TGCGCCAGCAGGGATTTCGGGGGGAGCGTTGAGCAGTTCTTC.

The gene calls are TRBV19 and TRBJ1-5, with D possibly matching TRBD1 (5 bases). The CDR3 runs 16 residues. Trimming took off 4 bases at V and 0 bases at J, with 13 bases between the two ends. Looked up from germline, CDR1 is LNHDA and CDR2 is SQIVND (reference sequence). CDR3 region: CASSTVGGSSNQPQHF. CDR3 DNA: TGTGCCAGTAGTACCGTCGGGGGAAGTAGCAATCAGCCCCAGCATTTT.

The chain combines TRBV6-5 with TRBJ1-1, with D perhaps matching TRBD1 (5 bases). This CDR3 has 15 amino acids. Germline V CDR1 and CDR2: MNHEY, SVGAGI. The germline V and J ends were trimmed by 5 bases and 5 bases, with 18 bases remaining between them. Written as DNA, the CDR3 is TGTGCCAGCAGTCGGGGGGGGAGGGCAGGAACTGAAGCTTTCTTT. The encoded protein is CASSRGGRAGTEAFF.

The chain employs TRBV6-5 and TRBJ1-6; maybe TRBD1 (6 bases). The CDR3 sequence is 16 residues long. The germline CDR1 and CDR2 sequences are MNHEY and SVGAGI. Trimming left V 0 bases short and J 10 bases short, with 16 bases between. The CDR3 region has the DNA TGTGCCAGCAGTTACTCTCGCGGGGGGCGGCGGTCACCCCTCCACTTT. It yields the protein CASSYSRGGRRSPLHF.

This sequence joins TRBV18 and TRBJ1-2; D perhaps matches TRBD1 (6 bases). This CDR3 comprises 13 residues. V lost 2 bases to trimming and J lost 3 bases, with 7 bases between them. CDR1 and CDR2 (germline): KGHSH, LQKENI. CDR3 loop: CASSPGGDYGYTF. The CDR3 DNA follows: TGTGCCAGCTCACCAGGGGGCGACTATGGCTACACCTTC. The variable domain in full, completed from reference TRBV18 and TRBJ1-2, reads NAGVMQNPRHLVRRRGQEARLRCSPMKGHSHVYWYRQLPEEGLKFMVYLQKENIIDESGMPKERFSAEFPKEGPSILRIQQVVRGDSAAYFCASSPGGDYGYTFGSGTRLTVV.

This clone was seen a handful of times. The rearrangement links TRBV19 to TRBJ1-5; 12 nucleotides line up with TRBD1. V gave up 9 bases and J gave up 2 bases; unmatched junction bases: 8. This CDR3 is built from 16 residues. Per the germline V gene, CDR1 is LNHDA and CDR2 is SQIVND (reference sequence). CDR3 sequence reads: CASTGGQGARNQPQHF. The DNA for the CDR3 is TGTGCCAGCACCGGGGGACAGGGGGCTCGCAATCAGCCCCAGCATTTT.